This entry lists 22 T cell receptor beta chains sequenced from one sample in a study of neurological immune-mediated disorders. This sample's time point: technical triplicate 1. TCRdb passed the 5' RACE reads through MiXCR, listing each CDR3 protein once. The table has approximately 36,000 distinct CDR3 sequences, around 10% seen once; the top ten hold approximately 4%. The sequencing sample was made of PBMCs. These receptors all come from a man aged 60-69 years with HTLV-1-associated myelopathy (HAM/TSP).

This clonotype occurred many times. Written as DNA, the CDR3 is TGCGCCAGCAGCCTACAGGGTCTCCCCAGCACTGAAGCTTTCTTT. Its translation: CASSLQGLPSTEAFF. The chain has TRBV5-1 and TRBJ1-1, with D perhaps matching TRBD1 (6 bases). The V end lost 4 bases, the J end lost 4 bases, and 17 bases lay between the germline ends. The germline V gene encodes CDR1 SGHRS and CDR2 YFSETQ. The CDR3 runs to 15 residues.

The table lists this clonotype with many counts. The chain uses TRBV5-1 and TRBJ2-5; 11 positions agree with TRBD2. Germline-derived CDR1 and CDR2 are SGHRS and YFSETQ. This CDR3 spans 14 amino acids. Losses at the gene ends were 4 bases for V and 4 bases for J; bases not matched to a gene: 3. CDR3 loop: CASSQGTSGETQYF. CDR3 in DNA: TGCGCCAGCAGCCAAGGGACTAGCGGAGAGACCCAGTACTTC. The full variable domain, its missing parts supplied by reference TRBV5-1 and TRBJ2-5, is KAGVTQTPRYLIKTRGQQVTLSCSPISGHRSVSWYQQTPGQGLQFLFEYFSETQRNKGNFPGRFSGRQFSNSRSEMNVSTLELGDSALYLCASSQGTSGETQYFGPGTRLLVL.

This clonotype appeared many times. The rearrangement links TRBV18 to TRBJ2-7, with D possibly TRBD1 on 6 matching bases. The CDR3 runs 13 residues. Trimming removed 3 bases at V and 6 bases at J, with 12 bases between. The germline gives CDR1 KGHSH, CDR2 LQKENI. The CDR3 DNA reads TGTGCCAGCTCACCCAACCAGGGGCTCGAGCAGTACTTC. Its protein product is CASSPNQGLEQYF.

This clonotype occurred many times. The CDR3 coding sequence is TGTGCCAGCAGTCGACATTATGAGCAGTTCTTC. Encoded protein: CASSRHYEQFF. V and J are TRBV6-2 or TRBV6-3 and TRBJ2-1; no clear D. Trimming shortened V by 5 bases and J by 8 bases, and 7 bases separated the two germline ends. From germline, CDR1 is MNHEY and CDR2 SVGEGT. The CDR3 runs 11 residues.

This clonotype was seen at least ten times. V gene TRBV20-1 combines with J gene TRBJ2-7; TRBD1 agrees at 7 bases. Per the germline V gene, CDR1 is DFQATT and CDR2 is SNEGSKA (reference sequence). There are 17 residues in the CDR3. Losses at the gene ends were 0 bases for V and 3 bases for J; bases not matched to a gene: 14. CDR3 in amino acids: CSAREVGPQTGIYEQYF. In DNA, the CDR3 is TGCAGTGCTAGAGAGGTGGGGCCTCAGACAGGGATCTACGAGCAGTACTTC.

This clonotype was counted at least ten times. The chain couples TRBV7-6 to TRBJ2-1, with 8 bases aligning to TRBD1. V shed 3 bases and J 15 bases; nucleotides not matched to a gene: 7. The CDR3 covers 12 residues. The germline CDR1 and CDR2 sequences are SGHVS and FNYEAQ. CDR3 coding DNA: TGTGCCAGCAGCTTGCCGGGACAGGTCCTGTTCTTC. The encoded protein is CASSLPGQVLFF.

In this sample, this clonotype is medium-sized. This chain links TRBV15 with TRBJ2-3; TRBD2 matches at 15 bases. From germline, CDR1 is LNHNV and CDR2 YYDKDF (reference sequence). V lost 5 bases and J lost 1; bases outside the gene matches: 13. The CDR3 loop spans 20 amino acids. CDR3 nucleotide sequence: TGTGCCACCAGCTACGACCGGGGACTAGCGGGAGGACGGGGCACAGATACGCAGTATTTT. It encodes CATSYDRGLAGGRGTDTQYF.

Ten or more counts support this clonotype. The V and J genes are TRBV28 and TRBJ2-3; TRBD1 aligns across 7 bases. Losses at the gene ends were 9 bases for V and 0 bases for J; bases not matched to a gene: 12. The CDR3 totals 16 residues. Germline loops: CDR1 MDHEN, CDR2 SYDVKM. The CDR3 bases are TGTGCCAGTCGGACAGGAACTTACGCTAGCACAGATACGCAGTATTTT. Protein sequence: CASRTGTYASTDTQYF.

This clonotype was seen ten or more times. This chain links TRBV24-1 with TRBJ1-2; the D is unclear. Germline CDR1 and CDR2: KGHDR and SFDVKD. CDR3 length: 15 residues. Trimming removed 2 bases at V and 8 bases at J, with 17 bases between. The CDR3 DNA sequence: TGTGCCACCAGTGATTCCGACCCGACCCTTGGAGGCTACACCTTC. Translation gives CATSDSDPTLGGYTF.

This clonotype appeared many times. The chain combines TRBV7-2 with TRBJ2-3, with 10 bases that match TRBD2. The CDR3 is made up of 16 amino acids. Germline V gene lookup returns CDR1 SGHTA and CDR2 FQGNSA. Losses at the gene ends were 5 bases for V and 1 base for J; bases not matched to a gene: 6. The CDR3 protein is CASSPLAGVGTDTQYF. The CDR3 DNA sequence: TGTGCCAGCAGCCCTCTAGCGGGAGTGGGCACAGATACGCAGTATTTT.

The chain has TRBV30 and TRBJ2-1, with D perhaps TRBD2 (6 bases). Trimming shortened V by 5 bases and J by 5 bases, and 13 bases separated the two germline ends. The CDR3 spans 13 residues. Germline CDR1 and CDR2: GTSNPN and SVGIG (reference sequence). The DNA of the CDR3 is TGTGCCTGGTGCCCTTGGGGGGACAATGAGCAGTTCTTC. As protein: CAWCPWGDNEQFF.

This clonotype came up many times. V is TRBV29-1 and J is TRBJ2-3, with TRBD1 matching over 7 bases. Germline V CDR1 and CDR2: SQVTM, ANQGSEA. Trimming cost V 4 bases and J 6 bases; bases outside gene matches: 7. The CDR3 has 13 residues. The CDR3 loop reads CSVATGVRDTQYF. CDR3 DNA sequence: TGCAGCGTTGCCACAGGGGTCCGGGATACGCAGTATTTT.

This clonotype has a count of ten or more. The rearrangement links TRBV19 to TRBJ2-3, with D hard to call. V lost 1 base and J 0 bases, leaving 8 bases between the germline ends. The CDR3 spans 15 residues. Germline V gene data show CDR1 as LNHDA and CDR2 as SQIVND (reference sequence). CDR3 amino acids: CASSIVVGSTDTQYF. In DNA form, the CDR3 reads TGTGCCAGTAGTATAGTGGTGGGGAGCACAGATACGCAGTATTTT.

This clonotype was seen many times. The chain employs TRBV7-8 and TRBJ2-6; possible D gene TRBD2, 5 bases. The V end was cut by 5 bases, the J end by 2 bases, with 10 bases between. This CDR3 region has 15 residues. Germline V gives CDR1 SGHVS, CDR2 FQNEAQ. CDR3 loop: CASSLTGTGANVLTF. The DNA for the CDR3 is TGTGCCAGCAGCCTCACCGGGACTGGGGCCAACGTCCTGACTTTC.

The V and J genes are TRBV11-2 and TRBJ2-1, with D unresolved. Germline assignment: CDR1 SGHAT and CDR2 FQNNGV. Trimming stripped 2 bases from V and 4 bases from J, with 12 bases between. The CDR3 spans 15 residues. The CDR3 here is CASSLSSGGYNEQFF. CDR3 DNA sequence: TGTGCCAGCAGCTTATCGTCTGGTGGGTACAATGAGCAGTTCTTC.

Many counts were recorded for this clonotype. CDR3 coding DNA: TGCAGTGCTTCTATACCCTTTCGACAGGGGAAGGAGACCCAGTACTTC. This sequence encodes CSASIPFRQGKETQYF. The chain employs TRBV20-1 and TRBJ2-5, with 8 bases matching TRBD1. The CDR3 consists of 16 residues. The junction had 16 bases not matched to a gene; V was cut back by 5 bases and J by 5 bases. Looked up from germline, CDR1 is DFQATT and CDR2 is SNEGSKA (reference sequence).

This clonotype was detected many times. The CDR3 spells CASSQDLTRYTEAFF. CDR3 nucleotide sequence: TGTGCCAGCAGCCAAGATCTAACCAGGTACACTGAAGCTTTCTTT. The chain carries TRBV3-1 and TRBJ1-1; D gene unclear. The CDR3 is 15 amino acids. The germline CDR1 and CDR2 sequences are LGHDT and YNNKEL (reference sequence). V was cut by 0 bases and J by 3 bases, with 11 bases left in between.

This clonotype was observed at least ten times. The chain employs TRBV12-3 or TRBV12-4 and TRBJ2-1; D might be TRBD1 (5 bases). Trimming cost V 5 bases and J 0 bases, with 17 bases left between them. The CDR3 spans 17 residues. CDR3 amino acids: CASSPTQGRASYNEQFF. CDR3 in DNA: TGTGCCAGCAGTCCCACCCAGGGTAGAGCCTCCTACAATGAGCAGTTCTTC.

This clonotype occurred many times. V gene TRBV4-1 combines with J gene TRBJ1-5; D remains ambiguous. The CDR3 has 15 amino acids. The V end lost 4 bases, the J end lost 0 bases, and 10 bases lay between the germline ends. Germline V gene lookup returns CDR1 MGHRA and CDR2 YSYEKL. In nucleotides, the CDR3 is TGCGCCAGCAGCCCCTACCCGGATAGCAATCAGCCCCAGCATTTT. It translates to CASSPYPDSNQPQHF.

This clonotype was seen ten or more times. The V and J genes are TRBV12-3 or TRBV12-4 and TRBJ2-3; 16 nucleotides line up with TRBD2. The V segment lost 5 bases and the J segment 0 bases; nucleotides outside the gene matches: 8. This CDR3 contains 19 residues. The CDR3 loop is CASSPGLAGGPHSTDTQYF. In DNA form, the CDR3 reads TGTGCCAGCAGTCCGGGACTAGCGGGAGGGCCGCATAGCACAGATACGCAGTATTTT.

This clonotype has ten or more counts. The gene calls are TRBV20-1 and TRBJ2-4, with TRBD2 matching 10 bases. Germline V gene data show CDR1 as DFQATT and CDR2 as SNEGSKA (reference sequence). This CDR3 comprises 15 residues. V was clipped by 5 bases and J by 0 bases; unmatched bases: 4. CDR3 DNA: TGCAGTGCTTCTGGACTAGCGGTAGCCAAAAACATTCAGTACTTC. Its translation is CSASGLAVAKNIQYF.

The chain has TRBV7-9 and TRBJ2-1; TRBD1 might be the D (8 bases). The CDR3 has 15 amino acids. Germline V gene data show CDR1 as SEHNR and CDR2 as FQNEAQ (reference sequence). V gave up 4 bases and J gave up 6 bases, with 16 bases separating them. The CDR3 is CASSSSGTGFNEQFF. Here the CDR3 DNA reads TGTGCCAGCAGCTCCAGCGGGACAGGATTCAATGAGCAGTTCTTC. The variable domain in full, with the rest retrieved from reference TRBV7-9 and TRBJ2-1, is DTGVSQNPRHKITKRGQNVTFRCDPISEHNRLYWYRQTLGQGPEFLTYFQNEAQLEKSRLLSDRFSAERPKGSFSTLEIQRTEQGDSAMYLCASSSSGTGFNEQFFGPGTRLTVL.